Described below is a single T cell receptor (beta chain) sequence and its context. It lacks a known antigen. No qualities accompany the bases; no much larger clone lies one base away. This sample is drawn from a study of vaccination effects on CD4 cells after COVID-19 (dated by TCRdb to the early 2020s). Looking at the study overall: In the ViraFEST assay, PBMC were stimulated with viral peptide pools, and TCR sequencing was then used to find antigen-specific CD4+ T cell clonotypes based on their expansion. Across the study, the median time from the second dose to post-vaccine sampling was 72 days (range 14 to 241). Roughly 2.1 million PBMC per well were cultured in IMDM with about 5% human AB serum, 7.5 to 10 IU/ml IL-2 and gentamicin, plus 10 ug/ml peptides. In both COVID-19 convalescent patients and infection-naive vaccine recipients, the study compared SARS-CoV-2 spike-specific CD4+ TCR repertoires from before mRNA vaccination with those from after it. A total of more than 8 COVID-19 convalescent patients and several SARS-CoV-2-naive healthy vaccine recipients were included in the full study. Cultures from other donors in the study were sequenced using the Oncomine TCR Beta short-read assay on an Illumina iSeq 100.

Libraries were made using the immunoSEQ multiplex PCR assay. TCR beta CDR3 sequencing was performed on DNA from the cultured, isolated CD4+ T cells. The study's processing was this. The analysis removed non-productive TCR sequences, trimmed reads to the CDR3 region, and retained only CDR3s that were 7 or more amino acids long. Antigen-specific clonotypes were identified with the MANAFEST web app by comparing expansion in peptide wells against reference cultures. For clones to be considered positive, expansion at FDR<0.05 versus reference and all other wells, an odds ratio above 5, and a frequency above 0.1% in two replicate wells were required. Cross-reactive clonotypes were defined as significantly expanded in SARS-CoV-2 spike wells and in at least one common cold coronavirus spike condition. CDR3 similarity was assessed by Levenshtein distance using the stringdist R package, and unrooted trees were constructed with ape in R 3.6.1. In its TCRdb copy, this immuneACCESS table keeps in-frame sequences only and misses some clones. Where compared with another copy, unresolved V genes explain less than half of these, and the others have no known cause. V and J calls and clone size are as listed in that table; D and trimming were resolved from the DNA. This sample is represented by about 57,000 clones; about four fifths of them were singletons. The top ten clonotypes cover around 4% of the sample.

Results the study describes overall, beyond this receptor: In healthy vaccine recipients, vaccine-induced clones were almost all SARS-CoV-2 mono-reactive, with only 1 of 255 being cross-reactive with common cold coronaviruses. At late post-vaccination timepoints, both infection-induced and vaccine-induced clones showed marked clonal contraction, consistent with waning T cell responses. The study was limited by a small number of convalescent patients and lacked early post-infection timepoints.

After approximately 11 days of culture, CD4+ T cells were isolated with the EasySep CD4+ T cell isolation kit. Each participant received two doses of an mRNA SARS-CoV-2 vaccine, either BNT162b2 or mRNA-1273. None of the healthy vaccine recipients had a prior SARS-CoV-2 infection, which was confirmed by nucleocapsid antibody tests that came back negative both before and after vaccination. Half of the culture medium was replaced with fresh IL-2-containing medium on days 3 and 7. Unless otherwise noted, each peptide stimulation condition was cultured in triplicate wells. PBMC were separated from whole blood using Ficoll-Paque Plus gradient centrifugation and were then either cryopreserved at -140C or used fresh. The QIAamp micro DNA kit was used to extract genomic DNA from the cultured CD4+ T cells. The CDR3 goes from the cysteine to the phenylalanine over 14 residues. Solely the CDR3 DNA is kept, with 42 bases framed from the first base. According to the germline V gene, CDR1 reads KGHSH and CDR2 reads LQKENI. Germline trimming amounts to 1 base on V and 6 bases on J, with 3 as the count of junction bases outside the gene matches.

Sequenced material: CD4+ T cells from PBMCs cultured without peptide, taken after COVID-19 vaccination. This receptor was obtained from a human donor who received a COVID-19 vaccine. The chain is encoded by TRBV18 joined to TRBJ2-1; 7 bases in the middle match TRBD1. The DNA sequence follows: TGTGCCAGCTCACCACAGGGGACAGCCAATGAGCAGTTCTTC. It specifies CASSPQGTANEQFF.